This T cell receptor (beta chain) derives from a study of regulatory T cells in long-lasting Graves disease. A remark on this clonotype: This likely traces to a read error, being one base from a far larger clone.

Building the TCR beta libraries relied on iRepertoire HTBI primers, and CDR3 regions underwent Arm-PCR. In the authors' workflow: Identified across the samples were approximately 60 TRBV segments and roughly 13 TRBJ segments. TCRdb fed the multiplex PCR reads into MiXCR, producing one record per CDR3 protein. TCRdb, not the authors, supplied the V and J calls. This sample has hundreds of thousands of distinct CDR3 sequences, with around an eighth found just once. The length of the CDR3 is 17 residues. Germline assignment: CDR1 MNHEY and CDR2 SMNVEV (reference sequence). Deletions cut 6 bases from V and 10 bases from J, with 28 bases between. Time point reported: newly diagnosed GD, antithyroid drugs for less than 3 months. The TCR library used RNA extracted from PBMCs. Graves' disease diagnosis relied on American Thyroid Association guidelines. A further study also used this sample, focusing on T cells in Graves' hyperthyroidism and ophthalmopathy. That work adds: TCR CDR3 underwent first-round RT-PCR with the HTBI primer set. The model forecast ophthalmopathy, anticipating it by a median around 6.4 months before onset.

The chain carries TRBV27 and TRBJ2-1; D might be TRBD2 (6 bases). The sample here was peripheral blood mononuclear cells (PBMCs), taken at new diagnosis, from a patient treated with antithyroid drugs. The receptor was isolated from a man aged 25-45 years with Graves disease. The CDR3 loop reads CASSSRPGLRGSYEQFF. The CDR3 DNA follows: TGTGCCAGCAGCAGTCGCCCGGGACTCCGGGGGTCCTACGAGCAGTTCTTC.